This is a list of T cell receptor beta chains from one sample in a study of blood T cell repertoires in COVID-19. Assay: immunoSEQ multiplex PCR; the TCRdb copy retains only in-frame clones and omits some. The top ten clones hold around 14% of a sample with some 180,000 clones, nearly 80% of them seen once. The sequencing sample was made of PBMCs or T cells enriched from blood (not recorded which). These receptors were taken from a man aged 55 to 70 who had been exposed to COVID-19. Each CDR3 is given with its conserved first and last residue. D genes are given only for firm matches. A row's size may be missing; if present it is once, few, many or a size class.

TRBV19	few	NA	TRBJ1-1	TGTGCCAGTAGTATTCCCGACAGCCTCATGAACACTGAAGCTTTCTTT	CASSIPDSLMNTEAFF
TRBV30	few	NA	TRBJ1-1	TGTGCCTGGAGACCCCAGGGAGGGGGGTACACTGAAGCTTTCTTT	CAWRPQGGGYTEAFF
TRBV29-1	NA	TRBD1	TRBJ2-7	TGCAGCGTTGGAGGGGAGACAGGGGGCCCCGAGCAGTACTTC	CSVGGETGGPEQYF
TRBV5-5	NA	NA	TRBJ2-7	TGTGCCAGCGGAGGGTCCTACGAGCAGTACTTC	CASGGSYEQYF
TRBV13	NA	NA	TRBJ2-7	TGTGCCAGCGGGCAGGGTCTAACCTACGAGCAGTACTTC	CASGQGLTYEQYF
TRBV5-5	NA	NA	TRBJ1-6	TGTGCCAGCAGCTCGACAGGCAGCGGCTCACCCCTCCACTTT	CASSSTGSGSPLHF
TRBV4-1	NA	TRBD1	TRBJ1-6	TGCGCCAGCAGCCAAGAGTGGGACAGGGGCAATTCACCCCTCCACTTT	CASSQEWDRGNSPLHF
TRBV7-3	NA	TRBD1	TRBJ1-5	TGTGCCAGCAGCTTATTGGAGGACAGGGCTGATCAGCCCCAGCATTTT	CASSLLEDRADQPQHF
TRBV15	few	TRBD1	TRBJ2-5	TGTGCCACCAGCGTGGGACAGTTACAAGAGACCCAGTACTTC	CATSVGQLQETQYF
TRBV19	NA	NA	TRBJ2-2	TGTGCCAGTAGTTCGGGAGCAGACACCGGGGAGCTGTTTTTT	CASSSGADTGELFF
TRBV5-1	once	NA	TRBJ1-4	TGCGCCAGCAGCTTGCCGGGGGAAGCTGAAAAACTGTTTTTT	CASSLPGEAEKLFF
TRBV10-2	once	TRBD1	TRBJ1-2	TGCGCCAGCACAGAGACAGGGGGCTGGTATGGCTACACCTTC	CASTETGGWYGYTF
TRBV27	NA	NA	TRBJ1-1	TGTGCCAGCAGTTTATCGCCACCCGCGAGGGCTTTCTTT	CASSLSPPARAFF
TRBV6-5	few	NA	TRBJ2-7	TGTGCCAGCAGTTACACCCGGACACGGGAGCAGTACTTC	CASSYTRTREQYF
TRBV14	NA	TRBD2	TRBJ2-7	TGTGCCAGCAGCCAAGCCGGTAGGGGGACTAGCGGGAGCTACGAGCAGTACTTC	CASSQAGRGTSGSYEQYF
TRBV7-8	NA	NA	TRBJ1-2	TGTGCCAGCAGCCGGCAGGGTAGCTATGGCTACACCTTC	CASSRQGSYGYTF
TRBV6-1	few	TRBD1	TRBJ2-7	TGTGCCAGCAGTCAAAGCGACAGGGGCTGGGACGAGCAGTACTTC	CASSQSDRGWDEQYF
TRBV5-6	NA	NA	TRBJ1-1	TGTGCCAGCAGCCCCCGCCCGGGGACTGAAGCTTTCTTT	CASSPRPGTEAFF
TRBV6-4	NA	TRBD2	TRBJ2-7	TGTGCCAGCAGTGTGGAAGCGGGAGATAGCTACGAGCAGTACTTC	CASSVEAGDSYEQYF
TRBV28	NA	NA	TRBJ1-2	TGTGCCAGCAGTTACACAGGGACCTCTGGGTATGGCTACACCTTC	CASSYTGTSGYGYTF
TRBV19	NA	NA	TRBJ1-6	TGTGCCGACTACAGGGTTTCACCCCTCCACTTT	CADYRVSPLHF
TRBV7-3	NA	NA	TRBJ2-1	TGTGCCAGCAGCTTAAGGGGTCCGGCGGGCAATGAGCAGTTCTTC	CASSLRGPAGNEQFF